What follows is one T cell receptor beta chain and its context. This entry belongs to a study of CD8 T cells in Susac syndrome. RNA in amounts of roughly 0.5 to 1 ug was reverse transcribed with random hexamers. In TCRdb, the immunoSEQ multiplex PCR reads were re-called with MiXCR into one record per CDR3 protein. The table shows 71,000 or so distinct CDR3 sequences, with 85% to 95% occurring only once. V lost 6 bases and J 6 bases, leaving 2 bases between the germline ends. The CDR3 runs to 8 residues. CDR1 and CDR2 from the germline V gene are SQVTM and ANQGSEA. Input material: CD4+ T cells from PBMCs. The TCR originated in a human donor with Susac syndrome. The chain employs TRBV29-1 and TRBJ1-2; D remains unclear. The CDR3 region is CSVDGYTF. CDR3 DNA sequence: TGCAGCGTCGATGGCTACACCTTC.